The rows below give T cell receptor beta chains drawn from one sample of a study of blood T cells in healthy people across ages. TCRdb re-analysed the 5' RACE reads in MiXCR, keeping a single row per CDR3 protein. The sample has 1.5 million to 2 million distinct CDR3 sequences; 28% are singletons. Sequencing used blood. These TCRs come from a woman aged 25 to 39 in good health. CDR3s leave out the opening cysteine and the closing phenylalanine or tryptophan. A D gene is named only where the DNA matches it firmly.

V gene	J gene	D gene	CDR3 protein
TRBV7-2	TRBJ2-1	TRBD2	ASSLIIGLGAF
TRBV28	TRBJ2-7	-	ASSVGLYEQY
TRBV18	TRBJ2-1	-	ASSPDSAVGNEQF
TRBV3-1	TRBJ1-5	-	ASSRGSLSNQPQH
TRBV5-4	TRBJ2-1	-	ASSTVDEQF
TRBV5-1	TRBJ1-6	TRBD1	ASSREGQGVRSPLH
TRBV10-3	TRBJ1-6	-	AISESGFSPLH
TRBV25-1	TRBJ2-1	-	ASSDRAVAYNEQF
TRBV20-1	TRBJ1-6	-	SAREGEGKRVGSPLH
TRBV12-3/TRBV12-4	TRBJ2-1	TRBD2	ASSLVRTSVFSGSVSYNEQF
TRBV7-9	TRBJ1-2	TRBD1	ASRLGTGTGSYGYT
TRBV30	TRBJ2-1	-	AWMALSYNEQF
TRBV28	TRBJ2-5	-	ASSLPAGTQY
TRBV9	TRBJ2-3	TRBD1	ASSPTYGQGGTQY
TRBV3-1	TRBJ2-1	-	ASSHGTFLYEQF
TRBV6-5	TRBJ2-4	TRBD1	ASRKPGQPSNEQY
TRBV18	TRBJ2-3	-	ASSQDVGATDTQY
TRBV18	TRBJ2-1	-	ASSTGQGLDNEQF
TRBV9	TRBJ2-1	-	ASSVESSGYNEQF
TRBV10-3	TRBJ1-1	-	AIRGETYTEAF
TRBV10-3	TRBJ2-7	-	AISEFGQGDEQY
TRBV20-1	-	-	SARVGRENEQY
TRBV20-1	TRBJ2-1	TRBD2	SASATSGGYNEQF
TRBV20-1	TRBJ1-4	TRBD1	NASPGQVNEKLF
TRBV7-2	TRBJ2-5	-	PSSPLRETQY
TRBV11-1	-	TRBD2	ASSSSGGPYNEQY
TRBV24-1	TRBJ2-7	-	ATAGPYNEQY
TRBV3-1	TRBJ2-7	-	ASSQVDSSYEQY
TRBV5-5	TRBJ2-7	TRBD1	ASSYPGTVSYEQY
TRBV28	TRBJ2-3	-	VSSLRDGFSTDTQY
TRBV10-3	TRBJ2-1	-	AISDELYYEQF
TRBV15	TRBJ1-2	-	ATSRENGGYT
TRBV4-2	TRBJ1-4	-	ASSLILVGEKLF
TRBV6-5	TRBJ1-5	-	ATSNGGFQPQH
TRBV5-1	TRBJ2-7	-	ASSLGTNRYEQY
TRBV12-3/TRBV12-4	TRBJ2-1	-	ASSGAGNEQF
TRBV11-2	TRBJ2-7	-	ASSLGSFEQY
TRBV20-1	TRBJ1-2	-	SARDGTSPYGYT
TRBV9	TRBJ2-5	TRBD2	ASSQSLAGMHNEQY
TRBV6-5	TRBJ1-4	-	ASSYRQTNEKLF
TRBV20-1	TRBJ2-1	TRBD2	SATKQSGGDYNEQF
TRBV7-2	-	TRBD2	ASSLGLAGYSEQY
TRBV5-6	TRBJ1-5	-	ATHGGPKVGNQPQH
TRBV5-1	TRBJ2-5	-	ASSAELQETQY
TRBV18	TRBJ2-5	-	ASSTPQETQY
TRBV7-2	TRBJ1-5	-	ASSQGRTNQPQH
TRBV29-1	TRBJ1-5	TRBD1	SVGDRADQPQH
TRBV20-1	TRBJ2-7	-	SARDRDGASYEQY
TRBV6-5	TRBJ2-5	-	ASSDRTKAGTQY
TRBV28	TRBJ2-1	-	ASSLDQMASSYNEQF